This T cell receptor (beta chain) came from a study of control samples from healthy donors and cancer patients. The CDR3 spans 12 residues. Germline loops: CDR1 LNHDA, CDR2 SQIVND (reference sequence). As concerns this clone: Mismatch with germline at one junction end may stem from a read error.

TCRdb's table, derived via immunoSEQ multiplex PCR, lists solely in-frame clones and lacks some. The data hold roughly 30,000 clones, with around 90% observed a single time. This clonotype originated in a female donor with melanoma. The sequencing input was formalin-fixed, paraffin-embedded tissue. The V and J genes are TRBV19 and TRBJ2-4; D may be TRBD2 (5 bases). The CDR3 DNA sequence: TGTGCCAGTGGCCTAGCCCAAAACATTCAGTACTTC. Amino acids: CASGLAQNIQYF.